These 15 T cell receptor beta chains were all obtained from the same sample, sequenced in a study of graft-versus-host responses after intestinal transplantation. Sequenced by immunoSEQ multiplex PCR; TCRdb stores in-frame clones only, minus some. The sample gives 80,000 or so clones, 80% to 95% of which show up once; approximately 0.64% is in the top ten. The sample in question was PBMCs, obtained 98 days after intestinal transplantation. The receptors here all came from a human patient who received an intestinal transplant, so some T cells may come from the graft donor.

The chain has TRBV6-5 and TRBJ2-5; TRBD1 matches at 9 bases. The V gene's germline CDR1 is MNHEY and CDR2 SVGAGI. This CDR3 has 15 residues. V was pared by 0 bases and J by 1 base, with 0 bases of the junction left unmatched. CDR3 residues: CASSYSTGGQETQYF. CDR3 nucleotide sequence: TGTGCCAGCAGTTACTCGACAGGGGGCCAAGAGACCCAGTACTTC.

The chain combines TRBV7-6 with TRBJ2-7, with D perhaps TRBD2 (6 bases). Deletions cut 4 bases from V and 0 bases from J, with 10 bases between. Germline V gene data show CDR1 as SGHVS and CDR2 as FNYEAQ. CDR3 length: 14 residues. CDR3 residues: CASSSRSGSYEQYF. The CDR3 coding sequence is TGTGCCAGCAGCTCCCGTAGCGGCTCCTACGAGCAGTACTTC.

Here the CDR3 reads CASSVWDRVIDGYTF. In nucleotides, the CDR3 is TGTGCCAGCAGCGTCTGGGACAGGGTGATCGATGGCTACACCTTC. V and J are TRBV9 and TRBJ1-2; 9 positions agree with TRBD1. After removal of 2 bases from V and 6 bases from J, the junction contained 8 bases not matched to a gene. Germline V gene data show CDR1 as SGDLS and CDR2 as YYNGEE. The CDR3 is 15 amino acids.

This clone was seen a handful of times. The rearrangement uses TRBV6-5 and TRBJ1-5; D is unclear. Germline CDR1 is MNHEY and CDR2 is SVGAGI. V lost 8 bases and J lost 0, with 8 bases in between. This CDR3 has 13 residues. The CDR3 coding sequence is TGTGCCAGCGGCCCGAATAGCAATCAGCCCCAGCATTTT. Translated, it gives CASGPNSNQPQHF.

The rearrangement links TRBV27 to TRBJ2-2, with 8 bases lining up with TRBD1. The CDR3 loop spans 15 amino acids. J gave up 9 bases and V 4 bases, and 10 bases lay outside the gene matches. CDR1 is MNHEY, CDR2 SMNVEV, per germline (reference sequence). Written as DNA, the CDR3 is TGTGCCAGCAGTTCCCTCCGGACAGGGCCCAGGGAGCTGTTTTTT. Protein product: CASSSLRTGPRELFF.

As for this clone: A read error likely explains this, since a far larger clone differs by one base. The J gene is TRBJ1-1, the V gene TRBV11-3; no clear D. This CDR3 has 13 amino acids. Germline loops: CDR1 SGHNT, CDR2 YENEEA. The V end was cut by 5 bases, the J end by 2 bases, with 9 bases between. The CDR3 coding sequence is TGTGCCAGCAGCGCAACAGAAAACACTGAAGCTTTCTTT. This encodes CASSATENTEAFF.

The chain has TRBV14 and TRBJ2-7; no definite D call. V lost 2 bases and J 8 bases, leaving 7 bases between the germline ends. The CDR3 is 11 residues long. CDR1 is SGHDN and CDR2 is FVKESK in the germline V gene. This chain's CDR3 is CASSQTLKQYF. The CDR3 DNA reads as TGTGCCAGCAGCCAAACACTAAAGCAGTACTTC.

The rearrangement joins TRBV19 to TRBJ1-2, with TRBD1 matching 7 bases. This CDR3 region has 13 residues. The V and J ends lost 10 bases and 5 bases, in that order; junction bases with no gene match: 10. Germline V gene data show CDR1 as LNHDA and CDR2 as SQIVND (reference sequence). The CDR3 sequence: CATRQTGTYGYTF. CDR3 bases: TGTGCCACCCGCCAGACAGGGACATATGGCTACACCTTC.

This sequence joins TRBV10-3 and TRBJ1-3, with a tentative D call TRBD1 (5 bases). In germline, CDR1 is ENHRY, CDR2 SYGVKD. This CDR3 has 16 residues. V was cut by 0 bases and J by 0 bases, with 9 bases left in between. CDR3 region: CAISESGASSGNTIYF. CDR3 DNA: TGTGCCATCAGTGAGTCTGGGGCCAGCTCTGGAAACACCATATATTTT.

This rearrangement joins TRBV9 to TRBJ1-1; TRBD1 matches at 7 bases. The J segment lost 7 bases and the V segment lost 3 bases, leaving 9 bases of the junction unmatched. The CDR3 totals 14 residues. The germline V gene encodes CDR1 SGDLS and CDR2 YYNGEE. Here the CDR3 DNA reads TGTGCCAGCAGCGGGGGAGGACAGGCGGGTGAAGCTTTCTTT. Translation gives CASSGGGQAGEAFF.

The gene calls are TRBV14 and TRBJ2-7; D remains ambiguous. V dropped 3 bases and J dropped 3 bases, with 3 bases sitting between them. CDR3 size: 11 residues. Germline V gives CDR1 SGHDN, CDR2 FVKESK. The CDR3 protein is CASSQGYEQYF. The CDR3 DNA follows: TGTGCCAGCAGCCAGGGCTACGAGCAGTACTTC.

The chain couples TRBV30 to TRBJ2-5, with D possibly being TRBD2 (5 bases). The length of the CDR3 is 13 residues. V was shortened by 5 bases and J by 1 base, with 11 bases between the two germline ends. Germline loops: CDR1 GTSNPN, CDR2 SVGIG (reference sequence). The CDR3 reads CAWGGVAQETQYF. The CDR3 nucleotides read TGTGCCTGGGGAGGAGTTGCCCAAGAGACCCAGTACTTC.

CDR3 bases: TGTGCCAGCAGCTTAGGGACAGGGAATAATTCACCCCTCCACTTT. It translates to CASSLGTGNNSPLHF. The chain uses TRBV7-9 and TRBJ1-6; 8 bases fit TRBD1. Looked up from germline, CDR1 is SEHNR and CDR2 is FQNEAQ (reference sequence). This CDR3 contains 15 residues. The junction had 1 base not matched to a gene; V was cut back by 1 base and J by 5 bases.

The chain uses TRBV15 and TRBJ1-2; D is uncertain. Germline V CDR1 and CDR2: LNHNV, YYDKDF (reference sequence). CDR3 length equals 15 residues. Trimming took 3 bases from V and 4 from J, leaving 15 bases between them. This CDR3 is CATSSEATAAYGYTF. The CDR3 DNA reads TGTGCCACCAGCAGTGAGGCAACAGCGGCCTATGGCTACACCTTC.

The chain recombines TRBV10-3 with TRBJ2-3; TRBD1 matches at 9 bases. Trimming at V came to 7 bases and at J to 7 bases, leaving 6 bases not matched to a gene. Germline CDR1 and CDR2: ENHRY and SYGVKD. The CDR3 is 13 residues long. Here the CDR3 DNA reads TGTGCCATCAAGCGGGACAGGGTAAATACGCAGTATTTT. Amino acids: CAIKRDRVNTQYF.